Listed below are T cell receptor beta chains from one sample, sequenced in a study of regulatory T cells in long-lasting Graves disease. TCRdb used MiXCR to reprocess the multiplex PCR reads, holding one entry per CDR3 protein. The sample has 390,000 or so distinct CDR3 sequences; approximately 12% are singletons. These same data were also listed under a study on T cells in Graves' hyperthyroidism and ophthalmopathy.

Source: peripheral blood mononuclear cells (PBMCs), taken at new diagnosis, from a patient treated with antithyroid drugs. These receptors all come from a woman aged 18-29 years with Graves disease. The CDR3 runs from the conserved cysteine through the conserved F or W. A D gene is named only where the DNA matches it firmly. The size of a clone is reported for some rows only, either as once, few or many, or as a class for expanded clones.

TRBV19	many	TRBJ1-1	NA	TGTGCCAGTACTGTGGGCCAGTTGAACACTGAAGCTTTCTTT	CASTVGQLNTEAFF
TRBV28	many	TRBJ2-5	TRBD2	TGTGCCAGCAGTTTATCTAGCGGGATTGGGGAGACCCAGTACTTC	CASSLSSGIGETQYF
TRBV6-2/TRBV6-3	many	TRBJ2-1	NA	TGTGCCAGCAGTTACTCGATGCTAGCTACAACCCGGTTCTACAATGAGCAGTTCTTC	CASSYSMLATTRFYNEQFF
TRBV12-3/TRBV12-4	many	TRBJ2-1	TRBD2	TGTGCCAGCAGTTCGGCTTTGCGGGAGTCGTTCTTC	CASSSALRESFF
TRBV3-1	few	TRBJ2-1	TRBD1	TGTGCCAGCAGCCCAGGGACAGTTTACAATGAGCAGTTCTTC	CASSPGTVYNEQFF
TRBV6-1	NA	TRBJ2-1	NA	TGTGCCAGCAGTGAATTGGGGGGTGACTACAATGAGCAGTCCTTC	CASSELGGDYNEQSF
TRBV4-3	NA	TRBJ1-1	NA	TGCGCCAGCAGCCAAGGTATCGAGCTGAACACTGAAGCTTTCTTT	CASSQGIELNTEAFF
TRBV12-5	many	TRBJ1-2	NA	TGTGCTAGTGGTTTGGTACGCGGAGGGGACTCTTACGGCTACACCTTC	CASGLVRGGDSYGYTF
TRBV20-1	NA	TRBJ2-7	NA	TGCAGTGCTAGTTCGAGCGGGACAGTGGGTTACGAGCAGTACTTC	CSASSSGTVGYEQYF
TRBV28	many	TRBJ1-2	NA	TGTGCCAGCAGTTTACCTCAGGGACATAACTATGGCTACACCTTC	CASSLPQGHNYGYTF